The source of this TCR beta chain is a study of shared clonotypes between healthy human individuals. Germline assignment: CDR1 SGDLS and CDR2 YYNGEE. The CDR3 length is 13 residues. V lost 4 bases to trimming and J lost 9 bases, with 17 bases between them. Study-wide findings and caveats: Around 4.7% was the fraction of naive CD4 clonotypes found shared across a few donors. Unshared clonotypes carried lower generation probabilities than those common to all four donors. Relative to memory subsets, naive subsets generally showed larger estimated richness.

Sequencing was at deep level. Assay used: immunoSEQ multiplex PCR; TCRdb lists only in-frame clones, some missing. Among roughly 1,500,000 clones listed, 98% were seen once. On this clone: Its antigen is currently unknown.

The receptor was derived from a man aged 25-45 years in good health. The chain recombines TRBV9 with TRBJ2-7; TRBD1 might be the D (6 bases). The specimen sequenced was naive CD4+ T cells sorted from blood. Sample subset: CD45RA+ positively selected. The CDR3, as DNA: TGTGCCAGCAGCATCGCCGACAGGACAGCGCAGTACTTC. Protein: CASSIADRTAQYF.